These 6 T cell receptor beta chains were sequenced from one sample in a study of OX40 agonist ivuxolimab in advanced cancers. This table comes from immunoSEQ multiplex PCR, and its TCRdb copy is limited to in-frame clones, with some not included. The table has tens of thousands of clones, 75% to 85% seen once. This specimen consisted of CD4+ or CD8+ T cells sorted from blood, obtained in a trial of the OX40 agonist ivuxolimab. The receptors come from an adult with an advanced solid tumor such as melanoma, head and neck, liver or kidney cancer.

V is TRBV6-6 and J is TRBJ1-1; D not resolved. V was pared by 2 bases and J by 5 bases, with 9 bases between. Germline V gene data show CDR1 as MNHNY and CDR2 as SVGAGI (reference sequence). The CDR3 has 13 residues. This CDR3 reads CASSYGGGTEAFF. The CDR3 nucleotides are TGTGCCAGCAGTTACGGTGGCGGGACTGAAGCTTTCTTT.

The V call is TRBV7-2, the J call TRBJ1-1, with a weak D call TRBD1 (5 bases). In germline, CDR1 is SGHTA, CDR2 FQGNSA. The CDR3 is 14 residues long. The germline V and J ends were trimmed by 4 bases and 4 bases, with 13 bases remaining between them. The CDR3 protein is CASSSIRDGTEAFF. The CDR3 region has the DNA TGTGCCAGCAGCTCCATCCGGGACGGCACTGAAGCTTTCTTT.

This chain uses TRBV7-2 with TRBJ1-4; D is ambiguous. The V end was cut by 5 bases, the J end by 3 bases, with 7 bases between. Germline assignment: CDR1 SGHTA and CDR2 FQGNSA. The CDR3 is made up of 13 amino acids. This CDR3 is CASSGRPNEKLFF. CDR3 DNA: TGTGCCAGCAGCGGGCGGCCTAATGAAAAACTGTTTTTT.

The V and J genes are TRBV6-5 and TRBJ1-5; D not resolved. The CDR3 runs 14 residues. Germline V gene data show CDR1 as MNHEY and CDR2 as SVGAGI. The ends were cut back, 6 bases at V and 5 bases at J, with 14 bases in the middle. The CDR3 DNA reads TGTGCCAGCAGAGAATTGGGGTTTTATCAGCCCCAGCATTTT. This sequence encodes CASRELGFYQPQHF.

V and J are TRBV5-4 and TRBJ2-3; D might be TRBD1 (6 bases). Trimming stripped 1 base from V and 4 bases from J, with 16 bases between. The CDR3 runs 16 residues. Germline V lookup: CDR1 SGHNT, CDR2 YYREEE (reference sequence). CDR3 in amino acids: CASSLKAGGGPDTQYF. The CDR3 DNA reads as TGTGCCAGCAGCTTGAAAGCTGGTGGGGGCCCAGATACGCAGTATTTT.

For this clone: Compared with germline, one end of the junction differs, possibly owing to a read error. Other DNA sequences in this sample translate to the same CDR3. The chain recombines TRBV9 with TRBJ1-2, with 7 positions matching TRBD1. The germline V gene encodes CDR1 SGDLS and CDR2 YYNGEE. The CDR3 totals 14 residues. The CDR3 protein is CASSVGGQNYGYTF. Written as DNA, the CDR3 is TGTGCTAGCAGCGTAGGGGGACAGAACTATGGCTACACCTTC.